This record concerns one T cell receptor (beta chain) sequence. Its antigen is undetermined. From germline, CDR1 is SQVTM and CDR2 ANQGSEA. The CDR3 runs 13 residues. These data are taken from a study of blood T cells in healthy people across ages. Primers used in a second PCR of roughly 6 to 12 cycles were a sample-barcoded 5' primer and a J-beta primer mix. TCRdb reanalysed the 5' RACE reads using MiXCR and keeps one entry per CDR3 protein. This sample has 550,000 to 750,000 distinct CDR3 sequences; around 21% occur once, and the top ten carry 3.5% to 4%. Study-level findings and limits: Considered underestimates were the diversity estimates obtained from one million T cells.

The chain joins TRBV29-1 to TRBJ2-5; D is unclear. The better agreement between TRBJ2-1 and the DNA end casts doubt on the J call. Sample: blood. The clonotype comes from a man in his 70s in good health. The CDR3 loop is CSVEDIRLTAQFF. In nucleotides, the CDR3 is TGCAGCGTTGAAGATATAAGACTCACCGCGCAGTTCTTC.